This TCR beta chain was profiled in a study of T-cell memory formation after mild COVID-19. About the research overall: The two donors had largely donor-specific TCR clusters.

Trimming pared 3 bases from V and 7 bases from J, leaving 12 bases between. This CDR3 has 14 residues. Germline V gene lookup returns CDR1 ENHRY and CDR2 SYGVKD. The table lists this clonotype with a few counts. One entry per CDR3 protein results from TCRdb running MiXCR on the 5' RACE reads. The sample yields 150,000 to 200,000 distinct CDR3 sequences, 18% seen once. The source is a man aged 18 to 29 who had mild COVID-19 (a few samples of this study predate the infection). Cell type and time point are not known. The chain is built from TRBV10-3 and TRBJ1-4; D perhaps matches TRBD1 (5 bases). Sequences were obtained from PBMCs or a T cell subset sorted from them (not recorded which). CDR3 amino acids: CAISDRQGGEKLFF. In DNA, the CDR3 is TGTGCCATCAGTGACCGTCAGGGAGGTGAAAAACTGTTTTTT.